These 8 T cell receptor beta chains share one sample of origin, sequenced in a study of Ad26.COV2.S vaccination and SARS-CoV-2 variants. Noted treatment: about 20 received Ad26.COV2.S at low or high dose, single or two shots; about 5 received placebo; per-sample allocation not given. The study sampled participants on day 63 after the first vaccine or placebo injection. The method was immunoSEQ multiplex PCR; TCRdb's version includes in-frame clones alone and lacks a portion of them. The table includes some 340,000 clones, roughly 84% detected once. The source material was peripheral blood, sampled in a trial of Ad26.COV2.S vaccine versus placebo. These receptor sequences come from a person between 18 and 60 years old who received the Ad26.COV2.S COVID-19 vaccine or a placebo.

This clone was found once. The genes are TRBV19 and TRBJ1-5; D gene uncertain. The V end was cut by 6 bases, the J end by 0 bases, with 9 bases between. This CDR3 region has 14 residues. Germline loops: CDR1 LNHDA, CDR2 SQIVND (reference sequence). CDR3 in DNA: TGTGCCAGTAGCCAGGACTATAGCAATCAGCCCCAGCATTTT. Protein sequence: CASSQDYSNQPQHF.

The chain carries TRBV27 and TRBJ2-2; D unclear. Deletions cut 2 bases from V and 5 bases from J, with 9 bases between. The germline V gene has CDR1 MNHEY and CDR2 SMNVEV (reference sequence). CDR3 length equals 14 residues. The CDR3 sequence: CASSLRSRTGELFF. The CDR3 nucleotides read TGTGCCAGCAGTTTACGTTCGAGGACCGGGGAGCTGTTTTTT.

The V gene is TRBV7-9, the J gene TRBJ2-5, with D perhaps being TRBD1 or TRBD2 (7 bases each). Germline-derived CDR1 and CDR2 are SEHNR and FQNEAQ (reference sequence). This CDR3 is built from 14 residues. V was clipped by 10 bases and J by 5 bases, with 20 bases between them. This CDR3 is CANPGEGAWETQYF. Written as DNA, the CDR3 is TGTGCCAACCCAGGGGAGGGGGCTTGGGAGACCCAGTACTTC.

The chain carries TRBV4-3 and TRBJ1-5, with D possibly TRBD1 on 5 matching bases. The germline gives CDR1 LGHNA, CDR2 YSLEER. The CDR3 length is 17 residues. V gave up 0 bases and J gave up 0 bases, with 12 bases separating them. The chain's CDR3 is CASSQDLGTNSNQPQHF. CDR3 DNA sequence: TGCGCCAGCAGCCAAGATCTTGGGACTAATAGCAATCAGCCCCAGCATTTT.

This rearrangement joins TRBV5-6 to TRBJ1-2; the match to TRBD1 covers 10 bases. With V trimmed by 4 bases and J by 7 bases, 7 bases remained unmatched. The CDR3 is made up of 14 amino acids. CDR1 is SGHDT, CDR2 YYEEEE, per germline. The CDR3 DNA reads TGTGCCAGCAGCCCTCCGACAGGGGGCTCTGGCTACACCTTC. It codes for CASSPPTGGSGYTF.

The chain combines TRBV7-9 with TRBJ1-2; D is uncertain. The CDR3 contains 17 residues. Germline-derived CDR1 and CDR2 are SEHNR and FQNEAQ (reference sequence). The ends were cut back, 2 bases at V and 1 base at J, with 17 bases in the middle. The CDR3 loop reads CASSLREGPDLNYGYTF. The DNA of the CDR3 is TGTGCCAGCAGCTTACGTGAAGGACCCGACCTTAACTATGGCTACACCTTC.

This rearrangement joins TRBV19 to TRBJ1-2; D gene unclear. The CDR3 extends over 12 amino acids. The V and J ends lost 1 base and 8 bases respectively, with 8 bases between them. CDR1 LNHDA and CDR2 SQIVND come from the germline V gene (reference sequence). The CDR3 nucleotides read TGTGCCAGTAGTATAGGCCTCCTGGGCTACACCTTC. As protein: CASSIGLLGYTF.

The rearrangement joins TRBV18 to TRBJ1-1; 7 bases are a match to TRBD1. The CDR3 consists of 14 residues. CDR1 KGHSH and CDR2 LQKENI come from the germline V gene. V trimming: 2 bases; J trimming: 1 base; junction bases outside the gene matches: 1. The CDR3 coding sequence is TGTGCCAGCTCACCAAACAGGGGGAACACTGAAGCTTTCTTT. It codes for CASSPNRGNTEAFF.